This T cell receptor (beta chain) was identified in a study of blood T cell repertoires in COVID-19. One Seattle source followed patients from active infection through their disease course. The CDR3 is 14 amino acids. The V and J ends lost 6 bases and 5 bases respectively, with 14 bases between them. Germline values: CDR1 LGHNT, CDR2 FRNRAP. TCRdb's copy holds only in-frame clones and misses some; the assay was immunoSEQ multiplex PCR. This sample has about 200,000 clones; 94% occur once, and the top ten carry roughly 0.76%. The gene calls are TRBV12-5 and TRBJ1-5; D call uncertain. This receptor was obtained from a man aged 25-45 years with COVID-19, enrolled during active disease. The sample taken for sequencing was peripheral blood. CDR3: CASGPPLGYQPQHF. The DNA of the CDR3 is TGTGCTAGTGGACCCCCACTAGGTTATCAGCCCCAGCATTTT.